The 12 T cell receptor beta chains reported below all come from one sample, sequenced in a study of CD8 T cells in Susac syndrome. Random hexamers primed reverse transcription of about 0.45 to 1 ug RNA. One entry per CDR3 protein, called by TCRdb with MiXCR from the immunoSEQ multiplex PCR reads. The data show a few hundred thousand distinct CDR3 sequences, with about 94% seen just once and around 0.16% held by the top ten. The sequenced sample was CD4+ T cells from PBMCs. The receptors come from a human donor with Susac syndrome.

The chain links TRBV19 to TRBJ1-5; D possibly corresponds to TRBD1 (6 bases). V lost 5 bases to trimming and J lost 5 bases, with 16 bases between them. There are 15 residues in the CDR3. Germline V gene data show CDR1 as LNHDA and CDR2 as SQIVND (reference sequence). Here the CDR3 DNA reads TGTGCCAGTAGTGTAACAGGGTGGAGCGATCAGCCCCAGCATTTT. Translation gives CASSVTGWSDQPQHF.

The chain has TRBV20-1 and TRBJ1-6; D uncertain. CDR1 and CDR2 from the germline V gene are DFQATT and SNEGSKA (reference sequence). There are 13 residues in the CDR3. Trimming cost V 6 bases and J 13 bases, with 19 bases left between them. DNA of the CDR3: TGCAGTGCCACGGACGGATCGCTAGCCCCCCTCCACTTT. Protein: CSATDGSLAPLHF.

This clonotype was seen once. V gene TRBV20-1 combines with J gene TRBJ2-1; 12 bases are a match to TRBD2. The CDR3 consists of 15 residues. After removal of 5 bases from V and 4 bases from J, the junction contained 6 bases not matched to a gene. In germline, CDR1 is DFQATT, CDR2 SNEGSKA (reference sequence). The CDR3 nucleotides read TGCAGTGCTCCTTCGACTAGCGGGGGATACAATGAGCAGTTCTTC. This gives the protein CSAPSTSGGYNEQFF.

This chain connects TRBV20-1 to TRBJ1-1; 9 bases map to TRBD1. V lost 0 bases and J lost 6; bases outside the gene matches: 8. This CDR3 region has 15 residues. The germline CDR1 and CDR2 sequences are DFQATT and SNEGSKA (reference sequence). The CDR3 sequence: CSARDPGTGTSEAFF. CDR3 coding DNA: TGCAGTGCTAGAGATCCCGGGACAGGGACGTCTGAAGCTTTCTTT.

This chain connects TRBV27 to TRBJ1-4; the D gene is possibly TRBD1 (5 bases). This CDR3 contains 16 residues. Germline CDR1 reads MNHEY; CDR2 reads SMNVEV (reference sequence). Trimming shortened V by 2 bases and J by 0 bases, and 10 bases separated the two germline ends. The CDR3 loop is CASSLGASSTNEKLFF. The CDR3 DNA reads as TGTGCCAGCAGTTTAGGGGCGTCCTCAACTAATGAAAAACTGTTTTTT. The full variable domain, completed using reference TRBV27 and TRBJ1-4, is EAQVTQNPRYLITVTGKKLTVTCSQNMNHEYMSWYRQDPGLGLRQIYYSMNVEVTDKGDVPEGYKVSRKEKRNFPLILESPSPNQTSLYFCASSLGASSTNEKLFFGSGTQLSVL.

The sample holds one count of this clonotype. V and J are TRBV19 and TRBJ2-5; perhaps TRBD1 as D (6 bases). Trimming took 7 bases from V and 5 from J, leaving 14 bases between them. Germline-derived CDR1 and CDR2 are LNHDA and SQIVND (reference sequence). This CDR3 has 13 residues. For the CDR3, the DNA is TGTGCCAGTACAGGGGTCACCGGGGAGACCCAGTACTTC. Its translation: CASTGVTGETQYF.

The chain carries TRBV20-1 and TRBJ1-2; D remains ambiguous. The ends were cut back, 2 bases at V and 4 bases at J, with 8 bases in the middle. The CDR3 sequence is 12 residues long. Germline V CDR1 and CDR2: DFQATT, SNEGSKA (reference sequence). The CDR3 nucleotides read TGCAGTGCTAGACATAGGAGCTATGGCTACACCTTC. Encoded protein: CSARHRSYGYTF.

J is TRBJ2-5 and V is TRBV7-2; D gene uncertain. In germline, CDR1 is SGHTA, CDR2 FQGNSA. V was trimmed by 0 bases and J by 3 bases, leaving 8 bases between them. The CDR3 is 14 amino acids. For the CDR3, the DNA is TGTGCCAGCAGCTTAGCGCTCCGAGAAGAGACCCAGTACTTC. Translation: CASSLALREETQYF.

V and J are TRBV11-3 and TRBJ1-2; perhaps TRBD1 as D (5 bases). The CDR3 spans 15 residues. CDR1 is SGHNT, CDR2 YENEEA, per germline. Between the trimmed V and J ends, which lost 4 bases and 7 bases, there was a span of 19 bases. The chain's CDR3 is CASSSWDGLQRGYTF. The CDR3 DNA reads TGTGCCAGCAGCTCCTGGGACGGCCTGCAGCGTGGCTACACCTTC.

This chain joins TRBV20-1 and TRBJ1-1; D might be TRBD1 (5 bases). The CDR3 has 14 residues. Trimming stripped 5 bases from V and 3 bases from J, with 16 bases between. CDR1 is DFQATT and CDR2 is SNEGSKA in the germline V gene (reference sequence). The CDR3 reads CSAPYGGEDTEAFF. For the CDR3, the DNA is TGCAGTGCTCCTTATGGGGGGGAAGACACTGAAGCTTTCTTT.

V is TRBV5-1 and J is TRBJ1-4; D remains ambiguous. The length of the CDR3 is 14 residues. Trimming took off 0 bases at V and 6 bases at J, with 9 bases between the two ends. Germline V gene lookup returns CDR1 SGHRS and CDR2 YFSETQ. CDR3 nucleotides: TGCGCCAGCAGCTTGGGAACAAAGGATGAAAAACTGTTTTTT. It codes for CASSLGTKDEKLFF.

The chain joins TRBV12-5 to TRBJ1-6, with 11 bases fitting TRBD1. The CDR3 is 17 residues long. Unmatched junction bases numbered 4, after V lost 4 bases and J lost 2 bases. Per the germline V gene, CDR1 is LGHNT and CDR2 is FRNRAP. The CDR3 loop is CASGWGQGDTYNSPLHF. The DNA of the CDR3 is TGTGCTAGTGGTTGGGGACAGGGGGATACCTATAATTCACCCCTCCACTTT.